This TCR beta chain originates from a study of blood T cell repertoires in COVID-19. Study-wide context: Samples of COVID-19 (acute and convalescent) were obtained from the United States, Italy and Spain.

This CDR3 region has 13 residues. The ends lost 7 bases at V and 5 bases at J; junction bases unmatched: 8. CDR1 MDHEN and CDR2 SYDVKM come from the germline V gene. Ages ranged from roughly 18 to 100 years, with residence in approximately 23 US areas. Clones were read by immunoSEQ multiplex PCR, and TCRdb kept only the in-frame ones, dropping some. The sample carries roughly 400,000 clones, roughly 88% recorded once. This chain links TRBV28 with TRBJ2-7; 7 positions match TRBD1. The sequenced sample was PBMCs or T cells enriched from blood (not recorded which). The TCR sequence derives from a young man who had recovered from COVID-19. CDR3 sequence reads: CASTLTGSNEQYF. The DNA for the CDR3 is TGTGCCAGCACCCTGACAGGGAGTAACGAGCAGTACTTC.